This is a list of T cell receptor beta chains from one sample in a study of technical replicates of blood from a few donors. The repertoire was sequenced with immunoSEQ multiplex PCR; TCRdb's copy has only in-frame clones and lacks some. The table has almost 70,000 clones, roughly nine tenths seen once. Input material: T cells isolated from PBMCs. The receptors originated from a human donor in good health. Both conserved end residues are part of each CDR3. A D gene is named only where the DNA matches it firmly. Rows may omit the clone size; those that give it use once, few, many or a size class.

v_call	clone_size	j_call	cdr3_length	d_call	cdr3_nt	cdr3_aa
TRBV7-3	-	TRBJ2-2	16	-	TGTGCCAGCAGCTTAAATGGAGCAGCTGGCACCGGGGAGCTGTTTTTT	CASSLNGAAGTGELFF
TRBV7-3	-	TRBJ2-7	13	TRBD2	TGTGCCAGCAGCTTGGGTCTAGCGGGCGAGCAGTACTTC	CASSLGLAGEQYF
TRBV29-1	few	TRBJ1-4	11	-	TGCAGCGTTGACAGTAATGAAAAACTGTTTTTT	CSVDSNEKLFF
TRBV21-1	-	TRBJ2-7	15	-	TGTGCCAGCAGCAAAGTTCAGACATGCTCCTACGAGCAGTACTTC	CASSKVQTCSYEQYF
TRBV19	-	TRBJ1-1	13	-	TGTGCCAGTAGTGATGGACAGAGCACTGAAGCTTTCTTT	CASSDGQSTEAFF
TRBV28	-	TRBJ1-4	14	-	TGTGCCAGCAGTTTACAGGGCCTTAGTGAAAAACTGTTTTTT	CASSLQGLSEKLFF
TRBV6-4	once	TRBJ2-2	15	-	TGTGCCAGCAGTGAGAGTGGGGGGGCCACCGGGGAGCTGTTTTTT	CASSESGGATGELFF
TRBV6-7	-	TRBJ2-5	12	-	TGTGCCAGCAGACCCAGGCAAGAGACCCAGTACTTC	CASRPRQETQYF
TRBV9	-	TRBJ2-3	14	-	TGTGCCAGCAGGGGGCTCCGGGAGCTAGATACGCAGTATTTT	CASRGLRELDTQYF
TRBV30	-	TRBJ2-3	12	-	TGTGCCTGGAGTGTTTCCGCAGATACGCAGTATTTT	CAWSVSADTQYF
TRBV9	-	TRBJ2-1	13	-	TGTGCCAGCAGCCCGGTTCGGGGGTATGAGCAGTTCTTC	CASSPVRGYEQFF
TRBV4-2	-	TRBJ2-1	17	TRBD2	TGTGCCAGCAGCCAAGATAGGCGGCGGGAGGGGGACAATGAGCAGTTCTTC	CASSQDRRREGDNEQFF
TRBV7-2	once	TRBJ2-2	16	TRBD2	TGTGCCAGCAGCTTTCATCGGACTAGCGGGAGCGGGGAGCTGTTTTTT	CASSFHRTSGSGELFF
TRBV27	-	TRBJ2-7	13	-	TGTGCCAGCAGTCCCCTCGAGGGCGACGAGCAGTACTTC	CASSPLEGDEQYF
TRBV5-1	-	TRBJ1-4	13	-	TGCGCCAGCAGTTCCGGACAAAAGGAAAACCTGTTTTTT	CASSSGQKENLFF
TRBV7-2	-	TRBJ2-7	16	-	TGTGCCAGCAGCTTAGGCATGGCGGGTGCGTCCTACGAGCAGTACTTC	CASSLGMAGASYEQYF
TRBV7-2	-	TRBJ2-2	16	-	TGTGCCAGCAGCTTAACGTCGGTAGTCTCTACCGGGGAGCTGTTTTTT	CASSLTSVVSTGELFF
TRBV6-5	-	TRBJ1-5	13	-	TGTGCCAGCAGTTACTCGACAGGCCAGCCCCAGCATTTT	CASSYSTGQPQHF
TRBV14	-	TRBJ1-3	12	-	TGTGCCAGCAGCCAGGAGGGAAACACCATATATTTT	CASSQEGNTIYF
TRBV5-1	-	TRBJ2-3	13	-	TGCGCCAGCATGAGGGAGTTCACAGATACGCAGTATTTT	CASMREFTDTQYF
TRBV6-1	-	TRBJ2-7	13	TRBD2	TGTGCCAGCGGCGCCAGGGAGGGCTACGAGCAGTACTTC	CASGAREGYEQYF
TRBV4-3	-	TRBJ1-1	14	TRBD1	TGCGCCAGCAGCTTGGGACAGGAAATGACGGAAGCTTTCTTT	CASSLGQEMTEAFF
TRBV2	-	TRBJ2-3	16	-	TGTGCCAGCAGTGGTGGGGGGATGAGACCGACAGATACGCAGTATTTT	CASSGGGMRPTDTQYF
TRBV18	-	TRBJ1-1	11	-	TGTGCCAGCTCACAAGGGGCTGAAGCTTTCTTT	CASSQGAEAFF
TRBV11-2	once	TRBJ2-1	14	TRBD2	TGTGCCAGCAGCTCTACTAGCGGGAGGCCCGAGCAGTTCTTC	CASSSTSGRPEQFF
TRBV6-1	-	TRBJ1-2	15	-	TGTGCCAGCAGTGAGGGGGAGGGGGTCTTCTATGGCTACACCTTC	CASSEGEGVFYGYTF
TRBV5-1	-	TRBJ2-1	15	-	TGCGCCAGCAGCTTGGCCGGTTCCTCCTACAATGAGCAGTTCTTC	CASSLAGSSYNEQFF
TRBV11-2	once	TRBJ2-5	17	TRBD2	TGTGCCAGCAGCTCCCTAGCGACATGGCGGGGGGGAGAGACCCAGTACTTC	CASSSLATWRGGETQYF
TRBV30	-	TRBJ1-2	12	-	TGTGCTGAATCCGGGACTCAGTATGGCTACACCTTC	CAESGTQYGYTF
TRBV5-8	few	TRBJ1-1	12	-	TGTGCCAGCAGCTACTACAACACTGAAGCTTTCTTT	CASSYYNTEAFF
TRBV28	-	TRBJ1-4	14	TRBD1	TGTGCCAGCACCCAAAGACAGGGGGATGAAAAACTGTTTTTT	CASTQRQGDEKLFF
TRBV7-8	-	TRBJ2-7	15	TRBD1	TGTGCCAGCAGCTTAGCGCCGGACAGGGCTTACGAGCAGTACTTC	CASSLAPDRAYEQYF
TRBV7-2	-	TRBJ1-1	14	-	TGTGCCAGCAGCTTTGGCAGTGTGAACACTGAAGCTTTCTTT	CASSFGSVNTEAFF
TRBV10-3	-	TRBJ1-4	18	TRBD1	TGTGCCATCAGTGACCCTACCGGGACAGGGGAGGGTTATGAAAAACTGTTTTTT	CAISDPTGTGEGYEKLFF
TRBV9	-	TRBJ2-1	15	-	TGTGCCAGCAGCGTAGATGGAGCACTCTCCAATGAGCAGTTCTTC	CASSVDGALSNEQFF
TRBV6-5	-	TRBJ1-1	13	-	TGTGCCAGCAGTTTGGGGGGATGGACTGAAGCTTTCTTT	CASSLGGWTEAFF
TRBV28	-	TRBJ1-2	15	-	TGTGCCAGCAGTTTATATTCCCGGGGAGGCTATGGCTACACCTTC	CASSLYSRGGYGYTF
TRBV19	-	TRBJ1-2	15	-	TGTGCCAGTAGTCTCGAAAGGACTCTTAGCTATGGCTACACCTTC	CASSLERTLSYGYTF
TRBV2	-	TRBJ1-1	13	-	TGTGCCAGCCGTGTGACGGGGAACACTGAAGCTTTCTTT	CASRVTGNTEAFF
TRBV5-1	few	TRBJ2-7	16	-	TGCGCCAGCAGCTTATCACCGGGTCTAGAGGTCTACGAGCAGTACTTC	CASSLSPGLEVYEQYF
TRBV7-9	-	TRBJ2-1	14	-	TGTGCCAGCAGCTCCCAGGGACTTTTCAATGAGCAGTTCTTC	CASSSQGLFNEQFF
TRBV2	-	TRBJ1-4	14	TRBD1	TGTGCCAGCAGTGTACAGGGGGATGGGGAAAAACTGTTTTTT	CASSVQGDGEKLFF
TRBV7-3	-	TRBJ2-3	16	TRBD1	TGTGCCAGCAGCTTGAATATGGACAGGGGAGTCGATACGCAGTATTTT	CASSLNMDRGVDTQYF
TRBV5-4	-	TRBJ1-5	13	-	TGTGCCAGCAGCAGTTCAGGGGCTCAGCCCCAGCATTTT	CASSSSGAQPQHF
TRBV15	-	TRBJ2-1	16	TRBD2	TGTGCCACCAGCAGAGGCCTTAGCGGGAGCTTTGGTGAGCAGTTCTTC	CATSRGLSGSFGEQFF
TRBV9	-	TRBJ2-7	13	-	TGTGCCAGCAATCCGGGAAGCTCCTACGAGCAGTACTTC	CASNPGSSYEQYF
TRBV30	-	TRBJ1-2	15	-	TGTGCCTGGAGTGTAGGTCCAGACTCGATCGATGGCTACACCTTC	CAWSVGPDSIDGYTF
TRBV5-1	-	TRBJ1-1	11	-	TGCGCCAGCAGCTTGGTAGCGGTAGGTTTCTTT	CASSLVAVGFF
TRBV29-1	-	TRBJ2-5	18	TRBD2	TGCAGCGTTGACCGTCGGTCTAGCGGGAGGGCCCCGGTCGAGACCCAGTACTTC	CSVDRRSSGRAPVETQYF
TRBV9	-	TRBJ2-3	14	-	TGTGCCAGCAGCGTAGCAGGGTTGGAAGATACGCAGTATTTT	CASSVAGLEDTQYF